This T cell receptor beta chain was sequenced in a study of blood T cell repertoires in COVID-19. Study overall: Collection of acute and convalescent COVID-19 samples took place in the United States, Italy and Spain. The cDNA or gDNA used as material had been derived from T cells, B-cell-depleted T cells, or PBMCs.

Authors' processing steps: Scientists estimated how many nucleated cells there were by amplifying reference gene primers. Method: immunoSEQ multiplex PCR; TCRdb's copy keeps in-frame clones and lacks some. V and J calls and clone size are those listed in that table; D and trimming were worked out from the DNA. The table has approximately 46,000 clones, 70% to 85% seen once. Germline CDR1 reads ENHRY; CDR2 reads SYGVKD. V was pared by 7 bases and J by 2 bases, with 17 bases between. This CDR3 contains 15 residues. Sequenced: peripheral blood. This clonotype originated in a human donor in a cohort sampled during active COVID-19. The chain links TRBV10-3 to TRBJ1-2; no firm D call. For the CDR3, the DNA is TGTGCCATCAATTCCGACAAAGTCGGCAACTATGGCTACACCTTC. Its protein product is CAINSDKVGNYGYTF.